The source of this TCR beta chain is a study of T cell repertoires in aging, cancer and after chemotherapy. The template was genomic DNA from peripheral blood, not RNA. Multiplex touch-down PCR with TRB-A/B primers amplified rearranged V-D-J TRB sequences. TCRdb called the multiplex PCR reads again in MiXCR, with one record for every CDR3 protein. The sample includes more than 2,000 distinct CDR3 sequences, 23% of them seen just once. General observations from the study: These repertoire data do not allow conclusions about immunological memory after chemotherapy. Rebound thymic output was suggested by rising median generation probability during chemotherapy in each cancer cohort.

Trimming stripped 8 bases from V and 5 bases from J, with 19 bases between. This CDR3 is 14 amino acids long. Germline V gene data show CDR1 as DFQATT and CDR2 as SNEGSKA (reference sequence). Turning to this clonotype: The antigen is undetermined.

Sequenced input: blood. The clonotype comes from a human donor with a solid tumor. The genes are TRBV20-1 and TRBJ1-5; D is uncertain. This CDR3 reads CSSSAGRRHQPQHF. The DNA of the CDR3 is TGCAGTTCTTCCGCAGGCAGGAGACATCAGCCCCAGCATTTT.